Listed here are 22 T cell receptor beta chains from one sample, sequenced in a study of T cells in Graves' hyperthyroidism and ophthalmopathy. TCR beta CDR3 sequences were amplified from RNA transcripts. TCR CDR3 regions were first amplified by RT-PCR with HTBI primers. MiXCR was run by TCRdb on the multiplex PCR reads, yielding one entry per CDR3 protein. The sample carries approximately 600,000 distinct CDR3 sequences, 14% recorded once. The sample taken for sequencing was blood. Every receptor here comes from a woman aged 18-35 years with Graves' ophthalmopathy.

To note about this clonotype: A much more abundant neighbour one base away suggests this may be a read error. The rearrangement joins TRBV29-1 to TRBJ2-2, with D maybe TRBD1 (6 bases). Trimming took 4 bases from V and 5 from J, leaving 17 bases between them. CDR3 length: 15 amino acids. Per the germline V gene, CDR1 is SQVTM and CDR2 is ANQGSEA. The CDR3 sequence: CSVGSGADGTGELFF. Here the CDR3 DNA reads TGCAGCGTTGGGTCAGGGGCCGATGGTACCGGGGAGCTGTTTTTT.

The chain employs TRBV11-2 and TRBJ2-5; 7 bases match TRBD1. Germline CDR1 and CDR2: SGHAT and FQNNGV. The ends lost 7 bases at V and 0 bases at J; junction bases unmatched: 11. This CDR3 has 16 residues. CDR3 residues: CASTTPGQLYQETQYF. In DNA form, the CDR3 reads TGTGCCAGCACCACTCCGGGACAGCTCTACCAAGAGACCCAGTACTTC.

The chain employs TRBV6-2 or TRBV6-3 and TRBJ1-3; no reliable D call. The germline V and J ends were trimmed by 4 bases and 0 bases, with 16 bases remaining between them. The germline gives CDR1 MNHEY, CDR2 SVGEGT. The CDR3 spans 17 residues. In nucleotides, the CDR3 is TGTGCCAGCAGTTTTCCCCCAAGCAGACGCTCTGGAAACACCATATATTTT. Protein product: CASSFPPSRRSGNTIYF.

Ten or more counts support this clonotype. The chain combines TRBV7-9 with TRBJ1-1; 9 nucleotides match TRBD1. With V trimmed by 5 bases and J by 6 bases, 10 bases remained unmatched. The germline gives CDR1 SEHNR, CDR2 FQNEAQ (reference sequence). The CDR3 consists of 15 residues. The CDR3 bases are TGTGCCAGCAGCCCCCGGACAGGGGCCGGGGCTGAAGCTTTCTTT. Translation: CASSPRTGAGAEAFF.

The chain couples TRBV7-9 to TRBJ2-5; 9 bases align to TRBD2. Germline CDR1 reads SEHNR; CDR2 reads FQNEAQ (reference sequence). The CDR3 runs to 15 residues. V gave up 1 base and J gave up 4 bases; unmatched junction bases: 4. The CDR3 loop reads CASSLEAGGVETQYF. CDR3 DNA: TGTGCCAGCAGCTTAGAAGCGGGAGGTGTAGAGACCCAGTACTTC.

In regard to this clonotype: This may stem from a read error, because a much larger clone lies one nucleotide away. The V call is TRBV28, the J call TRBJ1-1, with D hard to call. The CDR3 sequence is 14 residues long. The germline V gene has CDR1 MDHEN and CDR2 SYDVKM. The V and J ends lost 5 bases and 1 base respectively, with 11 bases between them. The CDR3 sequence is CASSIPWQNTEAFF. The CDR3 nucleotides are TGTGCCAGCAGTATACCCTGGCAGAACACTGAAGCTTTCTTT.

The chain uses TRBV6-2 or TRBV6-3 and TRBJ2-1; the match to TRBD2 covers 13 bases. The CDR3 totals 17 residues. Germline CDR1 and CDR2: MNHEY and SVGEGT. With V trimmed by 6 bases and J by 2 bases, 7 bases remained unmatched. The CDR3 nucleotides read TGTGCCAGCAGACCACTGACTAGCGGGAGGCCCTACAATGAGCAGTTCTTC. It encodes CASRPLTSGRPYNEQFF.

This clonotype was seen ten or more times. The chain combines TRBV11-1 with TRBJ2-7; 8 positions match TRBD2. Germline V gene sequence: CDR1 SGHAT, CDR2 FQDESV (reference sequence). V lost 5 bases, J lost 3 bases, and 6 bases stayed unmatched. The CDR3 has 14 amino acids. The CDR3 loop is CASSLSGGGYEQYF. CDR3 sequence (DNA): TGTGCCAGCAGCCTCTCCGGGGGGGGCTACGAGCAGTACTTC. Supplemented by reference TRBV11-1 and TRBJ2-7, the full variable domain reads EAEVAQSPRYKITEKSQAVAFWCDPISGHATLYWYRQILGQGPELLVQFQDESVVDDSQLPKDRFSAERLKGVDSTLKIQPAELGDSAMYLCASSLSGGGYEQYFGPGTRLTVT.

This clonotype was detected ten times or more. The CDR3 nucleotides are TGTGCCAGCAGTGATAGCGGGACAGACACCGGGGAGCTGTTTTTT. Amino acid sequence: CASSDSGTDTGELFF. The J gene is TRBJ2-2, the V gene TRBV2, with D maybe TRBD2 (8 bases). Trimming removed 3 bases from V and 3 bases from J, with 11 bases in between. CDR3 size: 15 residues. CDR1 SNHLY and CDR2 FYNNEI come from the germline V gene.

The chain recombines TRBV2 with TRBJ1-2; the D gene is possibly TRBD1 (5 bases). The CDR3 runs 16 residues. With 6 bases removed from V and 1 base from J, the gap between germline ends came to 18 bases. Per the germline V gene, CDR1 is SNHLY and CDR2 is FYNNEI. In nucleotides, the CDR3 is TGTGCCAGCAGCGACAAGGGGCTCAATATTAACTATGGCTACACCTTC. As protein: CASSDKGLNINYGYTF.

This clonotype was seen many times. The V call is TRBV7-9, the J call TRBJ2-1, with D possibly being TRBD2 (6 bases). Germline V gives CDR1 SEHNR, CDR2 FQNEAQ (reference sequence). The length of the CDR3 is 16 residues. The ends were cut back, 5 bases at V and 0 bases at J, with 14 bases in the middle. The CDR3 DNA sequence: TGTGCCAGCAGCCAGAGCGGGCGGGGCTCCTACAATGAGCAGTTCTTC. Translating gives CASSQSGRGSYNEQFF.

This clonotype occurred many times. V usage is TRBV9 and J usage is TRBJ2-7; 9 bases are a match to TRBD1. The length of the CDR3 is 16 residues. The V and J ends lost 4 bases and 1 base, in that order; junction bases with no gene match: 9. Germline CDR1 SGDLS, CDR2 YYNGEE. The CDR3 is CASSTKDRGFSYEQYF. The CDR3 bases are TGTGCCAGCAGCACCAAAGACAGGGGGTTTTCCTACGAGCAGTACTTC.

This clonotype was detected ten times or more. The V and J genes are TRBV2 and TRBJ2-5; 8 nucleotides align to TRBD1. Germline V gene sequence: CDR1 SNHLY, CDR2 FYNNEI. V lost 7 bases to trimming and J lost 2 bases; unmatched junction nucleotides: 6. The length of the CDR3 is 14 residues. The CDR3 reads CASIRGTGQETQYF. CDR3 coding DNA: TGTGCCAGCATCCGCGGGACAGGTCAAGAGACCCAGTACTTC.

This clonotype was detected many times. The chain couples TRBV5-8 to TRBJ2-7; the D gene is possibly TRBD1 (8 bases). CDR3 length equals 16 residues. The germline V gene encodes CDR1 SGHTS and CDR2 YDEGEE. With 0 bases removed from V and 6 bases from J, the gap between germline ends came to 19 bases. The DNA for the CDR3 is TGTGCCAGCAGCTTGGACGACAGGGGAGCGGGAAGCGAGCAGTACTTC. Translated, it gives CASSLDDRGAGSEQYF.

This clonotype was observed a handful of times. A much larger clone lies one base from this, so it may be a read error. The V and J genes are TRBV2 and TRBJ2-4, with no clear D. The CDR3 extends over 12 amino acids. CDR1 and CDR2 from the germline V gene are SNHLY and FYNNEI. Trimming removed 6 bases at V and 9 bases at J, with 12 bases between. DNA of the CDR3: TGTGCCAGCAGGGACCCCCCTGGCATTCAGTACTTC. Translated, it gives CASRDPPGIQYF.

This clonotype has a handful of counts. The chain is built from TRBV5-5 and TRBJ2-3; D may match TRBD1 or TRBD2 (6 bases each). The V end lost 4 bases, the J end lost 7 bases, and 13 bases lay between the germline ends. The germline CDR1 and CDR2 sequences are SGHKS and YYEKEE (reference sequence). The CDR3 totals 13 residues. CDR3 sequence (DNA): TGTGCCAGCAGCCTGGATGGGGGGCATACGCAGTATTTT. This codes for CASSLDGGHTQYF.

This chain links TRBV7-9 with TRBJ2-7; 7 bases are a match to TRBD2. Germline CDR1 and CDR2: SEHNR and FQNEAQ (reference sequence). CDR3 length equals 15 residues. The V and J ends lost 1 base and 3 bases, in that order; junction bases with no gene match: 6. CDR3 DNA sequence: TGTGCCAGCAGCTTAGGGGACTACAAAAACTACGAGCAGTACTTC. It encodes CASSLGDYKNYEQYF. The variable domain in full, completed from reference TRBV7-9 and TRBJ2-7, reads DTGVSQNPRHKITKRGQNVTFRCDPISEHNRLYWYRQTLGQGPEFLTYFQNEAQLEKSRLLSDRFSAERPKGSFSTLEIQRTEQGDSAMYLCASSLGDYKNYEQYFGPGTRLTVT.

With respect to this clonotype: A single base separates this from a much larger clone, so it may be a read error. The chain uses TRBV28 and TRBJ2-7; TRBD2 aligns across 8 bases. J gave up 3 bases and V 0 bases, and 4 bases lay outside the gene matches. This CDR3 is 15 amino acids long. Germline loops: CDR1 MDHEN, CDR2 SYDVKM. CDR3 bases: TGTGCCAGCAGTTTATGGGGACTAGGTCACTACGAGCAGTACTTC. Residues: CASSLWGLGHYEQYF.

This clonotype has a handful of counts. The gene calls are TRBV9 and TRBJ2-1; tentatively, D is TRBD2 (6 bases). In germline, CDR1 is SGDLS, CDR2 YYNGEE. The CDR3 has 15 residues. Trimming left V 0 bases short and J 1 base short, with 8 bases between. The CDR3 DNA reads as TGTGCCAGCAGCGTAGCGGGACTTTCCTACAATGAGCAGTTCTTC. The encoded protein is CASSVAGLSYNEQFF.

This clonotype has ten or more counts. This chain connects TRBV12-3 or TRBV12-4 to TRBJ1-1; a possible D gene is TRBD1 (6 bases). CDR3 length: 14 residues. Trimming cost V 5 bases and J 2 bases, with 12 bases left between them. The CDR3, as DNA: TGTGCCAGCAGTGCCGACAGGTTTAACACTGAAGCTTTCTTT. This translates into CASSADRFNTEAFF.

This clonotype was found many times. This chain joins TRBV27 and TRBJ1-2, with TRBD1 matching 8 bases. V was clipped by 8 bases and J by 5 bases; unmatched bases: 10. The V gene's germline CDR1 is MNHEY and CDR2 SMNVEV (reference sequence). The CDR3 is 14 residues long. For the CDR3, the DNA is TGTGCCAGCCGGACAGGGAATGGAGTATATGGCTACACCTTC. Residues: CASRTGNGVYGYTF.

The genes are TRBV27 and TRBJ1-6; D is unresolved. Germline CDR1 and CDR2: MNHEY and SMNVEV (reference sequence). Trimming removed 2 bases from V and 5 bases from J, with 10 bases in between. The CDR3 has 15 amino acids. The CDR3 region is CASSLRAINNSPLHF. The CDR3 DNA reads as TGTGCCAGCAGTTTAAGGGCTATAAATAATTCACCCCTCCACTTT.